Sequencing of this TCR delta chain was carried out in a study of γδ T cells in repeated Plasmodium falciparum infection. Overall study findings and caveats: Waves of new clonotype selection appeared after repeated controlled infections in Vdelta2-negative, largely Vdelta1+, gammadelta T cells. Malian children's Vdelta2-negative repertoires appeared more expanded and less diverse than Australians'.

TCRdb re-called clones from the multiplex PCR reads using CATT. The sample holds around 82,000 delta-chain clones, approximately 1.4% seen once. Vgamma9/Vdelta2+ and Vdelta2-negative gammadelta T cells were flow-sorted from PBMC for bulk sequencing. This clone occurred many times. Its antigen is still unknown. A far larger clone is just one base off, so this is likely a read error. This same CDR3 is encoded by further DNA sequences in the sample. The germline gives CDR1 TSWWSYY, CDR2 QGS. The CDR3 loop spans 17 amino acids. The junction had 12 bases not matched to a gene; V was cut back by 6 bases and J by 4 bases.

The TCR comes from a pool of human donors (malaria-infected and uninfected, not separated). The chain is built from TRDV1 and TRDJ2, with 9 bases matching TRDD3. Assignment of the J gene here rests on matching the DNA to germline, because TCRdb gives none. What was sequenced was gamma-delta T cells from blood. The CDR3 DNA reads TGTGCTCTTGGATTTACCGGGGGATACCCCCCGACAGCACAACTCTTCTTT. This translates into CALGFTGGYPPTAQLFF.